This T cell receptor beta chain appears in the sequencing data of a study of blood T cell repertoires in COVID-19. About the research overall: Acute-phase and convalescent COVID-19 samples originated in the United States, Italy and Spain. T cells, B-cell-depleted T cells, or PBMCs provided the cDNA or gDNA that served as material.

This clone was counted only a few times. The sample contains more than one DNA sequence encoding this CDR3. The CDR3 length is 16 residues. After removal of 3 bases from V and 0 bases from J, the junction contained 4 bases not matched to a gene. CDR1 and CDR2 (germline): MDHEN, SYDVKM. Authors' processing steps: Estimation of nucleated cell counts was performed using reference gene primer amplification. TCRdb's copy holds only in-frame clones and misses some; the assay was immunoSEQ multiplex PCR. V and J calls plus clone size are reproduced from that table; the DNA served to infer D and trimming. The data hold about 69,000 clones, with under 95% observed a single time.

The sequenced sample consisted of peripheral blood. This receptor was identified in a woman in her sixties or seventies with active COVID-19. The rearrangement joins TRBV28 to TRBJ2-2; TRBD1 matches at 7 bases. The CDR3 protein is CASSFLGTANTGELFF. The DNA of the CDR3 is TGTGCCAGCAGTTTTTTGGGGACAGCGAACACCGGGGAGCTGTTTTTT.